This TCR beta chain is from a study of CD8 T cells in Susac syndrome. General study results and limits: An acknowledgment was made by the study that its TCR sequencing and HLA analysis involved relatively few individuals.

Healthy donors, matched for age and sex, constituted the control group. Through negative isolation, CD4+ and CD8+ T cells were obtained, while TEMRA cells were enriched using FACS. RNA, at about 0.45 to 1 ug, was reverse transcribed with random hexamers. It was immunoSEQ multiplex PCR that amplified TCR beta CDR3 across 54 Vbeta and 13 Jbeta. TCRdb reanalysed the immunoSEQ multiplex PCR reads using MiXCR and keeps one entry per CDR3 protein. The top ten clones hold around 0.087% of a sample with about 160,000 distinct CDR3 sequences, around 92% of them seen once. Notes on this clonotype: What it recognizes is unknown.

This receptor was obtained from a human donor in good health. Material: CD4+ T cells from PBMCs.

As DNA, the CDR3 is TGCAGTGCTAGACGACAGGGGGTGAGCTCTGGGGCCAACGTCCTGACTTTC. Its translation is CSARRQGVSSGANVLTF. The chain uses TRBV20-1 and TRBJ2-6, with 9 nucleotides matching TRBD1. The ends lost 2 bases at V and 0 bases at J; junction bases unmatched: 5. The CDR3 totals 17 residues. Germline CDR1 reads DFQATT; CDR2 reads SNEGSKA (reference sequence).